The 5 T cell receptor beta chains below were found in one sample sequenced in a study of T cells in Graves' hyperthyroidism and ophthalmopathy. Amplified regions were TCR beta CDR3 sequences from RNA transcripts. With the HTBI primer set, the TCR CDR3 went through a first round of RT-PCR. MiXCR was run by TCRdb on the multiplex PCR reads, yielding one entry per CDR3 protein. The table has fewer than 250,000 distinct CDR3 sequences, approximately 17% seen once; the top ten hold 50%. The sample consisted of blood. Receptors were obtained from a man between 50 and 59 years old with Graves' hyperthyroidism.

The gene calls are TRBV12-3 or TRBV12-4 and TRBJ1-2; 7 bases align to TRBD1. With 6 bases clipped from V and 5 bases from J, the junction kept 9 bases outside the gene matches. The CDR3 totals 14 residues. CDR3 in amino acids: CASRFSGQAYGYTF. The CDR3, as DNA: TGTGCCAGCAGGTTCTCCGGACAGGCTTATGGCTACACCTTC.

The chain couples TRBV4-2 to TRBJ2-3, with D possibly called TRBD1 or TRBD2 (5 bases each). Between the trimmed V and J ends, which lost 3 bases and 4 bases, there was a span of 11 bases. The CDR3 extends over 14 amino acids. Looked up from germline, CDR1 is LGHNA and CDR2 is YNFKEQ. The DNA of the CDR3 is TGTGCCAGCAGCCACGAGGGGTTAGCAGATACGCAGTATTTT. Translation gives CASSHEGLADTQYF.

This clonotype appeared many times. The chain uses TRBV28 and TRBJ2-1, with 10 nucleotides matching TRBD2. J lost 12 bases, V lost 3 bases, and 11 bases had no gene match. Germline V gene sequence: CDR1 MDHEN, CDR2 SYDVKM. This CDR3 region has 15 residues. The CDR3 reads CASSFLAGEAGRQFF. CDR3 DNA sequence: TGTGCCAGCAGTTTCCTAGCGGGAGAAGCGGGCAGGCAGTTCTTC.

A note on this clonotype: With a much larger clone just one base away, this may be a read error. This rearrangement joins TRBV28 to TRBJ2-7; 13 bases align to TRBD2. Germline loops: CDR1 MDHEN, CDR2 SYDVKM. CDR3 length equals 14 residues. CDR3 sequence (DNA): TGTGCCAGCAGGGGGACTAGCGGGAACTACGGGCAGTACTTC. Its translation is CASRGTSGNYGQYF.

This clonotype turned up a few times. This sequence joins TRBV5-4 and TRBJ2-2; TRBD2 matches 12 bases. The germline CDR1 and CDR2 sequences are SGHNT and YYREEE (reference sequence). CDR3 length equals 16 residues. J was trimmed by 2 bases and V by 4 bases; bases with no gene match: 3. CDR3 DNA sequence: TGTGCCAGCAGCATCGGACTAGCGGGAAACACCGGGGAGCTGTTTTTT. This sequence encodes CASSIGLAGNTGELFF. Together with reference TRBV5-4 and TRBJ2-2, the CDR3 gives the full variable domain: ETGVTQSPTHLIKTRGQQVTLRCSSQSGHNTVSWYQQALGQGPQFIFQYYREEENGRGNFPPRFSGLQFPNYSSELNVNALELDDSALYLCASSIGLAGNTGELFFGEGSRLTVL.